These 10 T cell receptor beta chains were sequenced from one sample in a study of T cells after posttransplantation cyclophosphamide. The method was immunoSEQ multiplex PCR; TCRdb's version includes in-frame clones alone and lacks a portion of them. The sample gives more than 3,000 clones, approximately 80% of which show up once; around a fifth is in the top ten. The sequencing input was memory CD8+ T cells sorted from blood. These receptor sequences come from a woman in her sixties in good health, CMV-negative, and a related stem cell transplant donor.

This chain joins TRBV5-1 and TRBJ1-4, with 8 bases that match TRBD1. This CDR3 is built from 14 residues. The trim removed 4 bases at V and 15 bases at J, leaving 14 bases unmatched. CDR1 is SGHRS and CDR2 is YFSETQ in the germline V gene. CDR3 sequence reads: CASSPDRDPFTMFF. The DNA of the CDR3 is TGCGCCAGCAGCCCGGACAGGGACCCCTTTACGATGTTTTTT.

V is TRBV28 and J is TRBJ2-1; TRBD2 matches at 15 bases. V dropped 5 bases and J dropped 1; count of bases not matched to a gene: 9. The CDR3 consists of 19 residues. Germline loops: CDR1 MDHEN, CDR2 SYDVKM. The CDR3 nucleotides are TGTGCCAGCAGTCCATGGACTAGCGGGAGGGCCAGTTCCTACAATGAGCAGTTCTTC. Amino acids: CASSPWTSGRASSYNEQFF. Full variable domain (remainder filled in from reference TRBV28 and TRBJ2-1): DVKVTQSSRYLVKRTGEKVFLECVQDMDHENMFWYRQDPGLGLRLIYFSYDVKMKEKGDIPEGYSVSREKKERFSLILESASTNQTSMYLCASSPWTSGRASSYNEQFFGPGTRLTVL.

This clone was observed a few times. The chain employs TRBV6-4 and TRBJ2-1; 8 nucleotides align to TRBD2. V shed 2 bases and J 7 bases; nucleotides not matched to a gene: 4. The germline V gene encodes CDR1 MRHNA and CDR2 SNTAGT. The CDR3 loop spans 14 amino acids. CDR3 DNA sequence: TGTGCCAGCAGTGACATGGCGGGAGGAAATGAGCAGTTCTTC. Translating it yields CASSDMAGGNEQFF.

This sequence joins TRBV25-1 and TRBJ1-2, with TRBD1 as a possible D gene (6 bases). The CDR3 runs 10 residues. Looked up from germline, CDR1 is MGHDK and CDR2 is SYGVNS. Trimming left V 10 bases short and J 5 bases short, with 8 bases between. Here the CDR3 reads CANRGYGYTF. For the CDR3, the DNA is TGTGCCAATAGGGGGTATGGCTACACCTTC.

This clone was seen once. The chain couples TRBV21-1 to TRBJ2-7; the table's D call, TRBD1, has no DNA check behind it. TRBV21-1 is marked as a pseudogene. CDR3 length: 18 residues. This CDR3 is CASSKKLIVGQGQEEQYV. CDR3 nucleotides: TGTGCCAGCAGCAAAAAACTAATAGTGGGACAGGGCCAAGAGGAGCAGTACGTC.

V and J are TRBV7-9 and TRBJ2-7; 10 nucleotides agree with TRBD1. V dropped 4 bases and J dropped 4; count of bases not matched to a gene: 7. This CDR3 has 15 amino acids. Germline lookup yields CDR1 SEHNR and CDR2 FQNEAQ (reference sequence). The CDR3 protein is CASSSGTGEGYEQYV. DNA for the CDR3: TGTGCCAGCAGCTCCGGGACAGGGGAAGGTTACGAGCAGTACGTC.

V is TRBV5-8 and J is TRBJ1-1; a weak D match, TRBD1 (5 bases). Germline lookup yields CDR1 SGHTS and CDR2 YDEGEE. Trimming shortened V by 4 bases and J by 1 base, and 14 bases separated the two germline ends. The CDR3 runs to 15 residues. The CDR3 region is CASSNGPGGNTEAFF. DNA of the CDR3: TGTGCCAGCAGCAACGGCCCGGGGGGGAACACTGAAGCTTTCTTT.

The chain joins TRBV2 to TRBJ2-3, with 10 bases that match TRBD1. This CDR3 has 14 residues. CDR1 SNHLY and CDR2 FYNNEI come from the germline V gene. Germline trimming cut 8 bases from V and 6 bases from J; bases unmatched to any gene: 8. This chain's CDR3 is CASAGQGLKDTQYF. For the CDR3, the DNA is TGTGCCAGCGCGGGACAGGGGCTGAAGGATACGCAGTATTTT. Combining the CDR3 with reference TRBV2 and TRBJ2-3 gives the whole variable domain EPEVTQTPSHQVTQMGQEVILRCVPISNHLYFYWYRQILGQKVEFLVSFYNNEISEKSEIFDDQFSVERPDGSNFTLKIRSTKLEDSAMYFCASAGQGLKDTQYFGPGTRLTVL.

The chain recombines TRBV9 with TRBJ2-2; perhaps TRBD2 as D (5 bases). Germline values: CDR1 SGDLS, CDR2 YYNGEE. With 0 bases removed from V and 0 bases from J, the gap between germline ends came to 9 bases. This CDR3 contains 16 residues. The CDR3 protein is CASSVGGFANTGELFF. DNA of the CDR3: TGTGCCAGCAGCGTAGGAGGGTTCGCGAACACCGGGGAGCTGTTTTTT.

The rearrangement uses TRBV28 and TRBJ2-3, with TRBD1 matching 7 bases. V lost 3 bases, J lost 1 base, and 4 bases stayed unmatched. CDR1 is MDHEN and CDR2 is SYDVKM in the germline V gene. The CDR3 sequence is 15 residues long. The CDR3 protein is CASSLTRGRTDTQYF. In DNA form, the CDR3 reads TGTGCCAGCAGTTTGACGAGGGGGCGCACAGATACGCAGTATTTT. The variable domain in full, completed from reference TRBV28 and TRBJ2-3, reads DVKVTQSSRYLVKRTGEKVFLECVQDMDHENMFWYRQDPGLGLRLIYFSYDVKMKEKGDIPEGYSVSREKKERFSLILESASTNQTSMYLCASSLTRGRTDTQYFGPGTRLTVL.